These 4 T cell receptor beta chains came from one sample sequenced in a study of tumor-infiltrating lymphocytes in primary liver carcinoma. Bulk tissue was left unsorted, and RNA and DNA were co-extracted from about 21-30 mg of it. Starting from approximately 470 ng of total RNA, TCR beta cDNA was produced with a primer in the constant region. Three-round nested multiplex PCR performed with slightly modified ARM-PCR produced the TCR beta libraries. Each of the first two PCR rounds ran about 9 cycles with TRBV1-TRBV30 forward and C-beta reverse primers. TCRdb called the multiplex PCR reads again in MiXCR, with one record for every CDR3 protein. The profile shows fewer than 200,000 distinct CDR3 sequences, around four fifths of them singletons. The sample consisted of tumor tissue from primary liver carcinoma. These receptors were obtained from a middle-aged man with primary liver carcinoma and hepatitis B virus infection.

Comments on this clonotype: The junction and the germline gene differ at one end; a read error may be behind it. The chain couples TRBV12-3 or TRBV12-4 to TRBJ1-6; 9 positions match TRBD1. This CDR3 is 16 amino acids long. Here the CDR3 DNA reads TGTGCCAGCAGTTTAGCTCCGGGACAGGGAAGTTCACCCCTGCACTTT. Protein sequence: CASSLAPGQGSSPLHF.

As regards this clonotype: The germline gene is not matched at one end of the junction; a read error may be the cause. The V call is TRBV6-5, the J call TRBJ2-7, with TRBD1 matching over 7 bases. Germline V gene lookup returns CDR1 MNHEY and CDR2 SVGAGI. The CDR3 loop spans 13 amino acids. The CDR3 protein is CASRGTDEYEHYF. As DNA, the CDR3 is TGTGCCAGCAGGGGGACAGACGAGTACGAGCACTACTTC.

Comment on this clonotype: An end of the junction differs from the germline gene, which may be a read error. The chain joins TRBV29-1 to TRBJ2-1; no reliable D call. Per germline, CDR1 SQVTM and CDR2 ANQGSEA. CDR3 size: 12 residues. The CDR3 DNA reads TGCAGAGTTGAATTCCGGAGCAGTGAGCAGTTCTTC. Translated: CRVEFRSSEQFF.

About this clonotype: One junction end does not reproduce the germline sequence, and a read error may be involved. The rearrangement joins TRBV29-1 to TRBJ2-7, with a tentative D call TRBD2 (5 bases). The CDR3 runs to 16 residues. Germline loops: CDR1 SQVTM, CDR2 ANQGSEA. This CDR3 is CRVDRSGKVGSYEQYF. Written as DNA, the CDR3 is TGCCGCGTCGACCGGTCGGGGAAAGTAGGAAGCTACGAGCAATACTTC.